This TCR beta chain was sequenced for a study of blood T cell repertoires in COVID-19 (dated by TCRdb to the early 2020s). Background on the whole study: Samples from collaborators originated in the United States, Italy and Spain and spanned both the acute and convalescent phases of COVID-19. The sample metadata nearly always contained a de-identified subject ID, COVID-19 status, age in years and sex. The material from the prospective study consisted of cDNA or gDNA derived from T cells, B-cell-depleted T cells, or PBMCs. The samples were drawn from two sources: the first 160 participants of the ongoing ImmuneRACE study, and 950 to 1,500 subjects contributed by 6 global collaborators. Where available, HLA class I and class II types were taken from metadata supplied by the sample provider and were not determined by assay-based typing. A freely available public database, intended as a resource for researchers studying the immune response to SARS-CoV-2, is where the repertoires were released. Deeply sampled blood TCRbeta repertoires from subjects exposed to, actively infected with, or recovered from COVID-19 were included in the dataset. General findings and caveats noted by the study authors: Clinical and demographic metadata were provided uncurated, with the amount varying by source and participant.

A word on this clone: It has no known antigen specificity. No much larger clonotype is one base removed from it; base qualities were not supplied.

Trimming at the junction amounts to 8 bases on V and 5 bases on J, and the germline ends lie 10 bases apart. The CDR3 starts with the cysteine, ends with the phenylalanine, and has 13 residues. Only the CDR3 DNA is retained, 39 bases long and in frame from the first base. TCRbeta CDR3 regions were amplified from genomic DNA using the immunoSEQ Assay, a bias-controlled multiplex PCR. Turning to the authors' computational methods: Nucleated cell counts per sample were estimated from amplification of reference gene primers within the assay. To quantify the absolute abundance of each unique TCRbeta CDR3 rearrangement, sequence reads were collapsed and filtered. For each sample, productive Simpson clonality was calculated as the square root of Simpson's diversity index over productive rearrangements. Here the immuneACCESS table is served through TCRdb, limited to in-frame sequences with V and J called. Missing clones are a known gap in these copies; in checked studies unresolved V genes cover under half, and the rest lacks a known reason. V and J calls and clone size are given by that table; D and trimming were obtained from the DNA. This sample holds a few hundred thousand clones; roughly 90% were observed only once. The ten largest make up 4% of the sample.

Samples from volunteer blood donors who had recovered from COVID-19 were contributed by a second Seattle source. Collaborating institutions collected whole blood in K2EDTA tubes following their own protocols. For TCRbeta analysis, collaborator samples were shipped as frozen whole blood, as isolated PBMCs, or as DNA extracted from either sample type. The sample was peripheral blood. The chain uses TRBV12-3 or TRBV12-4 and TRBJ2-6; no D gene call is confident. The clonotype originates from a man between 60 and 75 years old who had recovered from COVID-19. The DNA sequence is TGTGCCAGCGCCTATATGCGGGCCAACGTCCTGACTTTC. This translates into CASAYMRANVLTF.